The 21 T cell receptor beta chains listed next were all sequenced from one sample in a study of blood T cell repertoires in COVID-19. The assay was immunoSEQ multiplex PCR, and TCRdb's table has in-frame clones only and misses some. The repertoire holds around 260,000 clones, with approximately 90% as singletons. The sample consisted of peripheral blood. Receptors originate from a man aged 25 to 45 with acute or convalescent COVID-19.

The chain is built from TRBV7-8 and TRBJ2-7, with D maybe TRBD2 (5 bases). The length of the CDR3 is 14 residues. The V end lost 3 bases, the J end lost 2 bases, and 11 bases lay between the germline ends. Germline V gives CDR1 SGHVS, CDR2 FQNEAQ. The chain's CDR3 is CASSFQRPPYEQYF. The CDR3 region has the DNA TGTGCCAGCAGCTTTCAGCGGCCGCCCTACGAGCAGTACTTC. Combining the CDR3 with reference TRBV7-8 and TRBJ2-7 gives the whole variable domain GAGVSQSPRYKVAKRGQDVALRCDPISGHVSLFWYQQALGQGPEFLTYFQNEAQLDKSGLPSDRFFAERPEGSVSTLKIQRTQQEDSAVYLCASSFQRPPYEQYFGPGTRLTVT.

This clone was counted once. V gene TRBV16 combines with J gene TRBJ2-1; the D is unclear. V lost 0 bases and J lost 0, with 6 bases in between. The CDR3 has 15 residues. CDR1 and CDR2 from the germline V gene are KGHSY and FQNENV. This CDR3 reads CASSQSTVSYNEQFF. The CDR3 coding sequence is TGTGCCAGCAGCCAATCCACAGTCTCCTACAATGAGCAGTTCTTC.

This sequence joins TRBV18 and TRBJ2-5, with a tentative D call TRBD1 (5 bases). The V end was cut by 2 bases, the J end by 5 bases, with 24 bases between. The CDR3 spans 18 residues. Germline CDR1 is KGHSH and CDR2 is LQKENI. For the CDR3, the DNA is TGTGCCAGCTCACCAAGGCCCGCAGGGATCCTGATAGGGGAGACCCAGTACTTC. This sequence encodes CASSPRPAGILIGETQYF. Full variable domain (missing parts from reference TRBV18 and TRBJ2-5): NAGVMQNPRHLVRRRGQEARLRCSPMKGHSHVYWYRQLPEEGLKFMVYLQKENIIDESGMPKERFSAEFPKEGPSILRIQQVVRGDSAAYFCASSPRPAGILIGETQYFGPGTRLLVL.

This clone was observed a handful of times. The chain recombines TRBV20-1 with TRBJ2-3; possibly TRBD1 for D (6 bases). The V end lost 3 bases, the J end lost 1 base, and 14 bases lay between the germline ends. Per germline, CDR1 DFQATT and CDR2 SNEGSKA (reference sequence). CDR3 length equals 15 residues. CDR3 loop: CSASRQGTRTDTQYF. As DNA, the CDR3 is TGCAGTGCTAGTCGTCAGGGGACCCGCACAGATACGCAGTATTTT.

The rearrangement joins TRBV7-3 to TRBJ2-1, with TRBD2 identical over 7 bases. Germline CDR1 and CDR2: SGHTA and FQGTGA. With V trimmed by 5 bases and J by 5 bases, 9 bases remained unmatched. The CDR3 runs to 15 residues. CDR3 in DNA: TGTGCCAGCAGCGTAAAGACCGGGACTAACAATGAGCAGTTCTTC. This encodes CASSVKTGTNNEQFF.

This rearrangement joins TRBV20-1 to TRBJ2-1; D not certain. Germline loops: CDR1 DFQATT, CDR2 SNEGSKA (reference sequence). V shed 3 bases and J shed 5 bases, with 11 bases lying between them. There are 13 residues in the CDR3. Here the CDR3 DNA reads TGCAGTGCTAGTCTCTGGGCCAACAATGAGCAGTTCTTC. This translates into CSASLWANNEQFF.

This clone showed up just once. This chain joins TRBV6-1 and TRBJ2-3; TRBD2 matches 7 bases. CDR1 MNHNS and CDR2 SASEGT come from the germline V gene. V lost 3 bases to trimming and J lost 10 bases; unmatched junction nucleotides: 16. CDR3 size: 16 residues. The CDR3 here is CASSEVLTGGAPSQYF. In DNA form, the CDR3 reads TGTGCCAGCAGTGAGGTCTTGACGGGAGGCGCTCCCTCGCAGTATTTT.

The chain carries TRBV20-1 and TRBJ1-5; unclear D gene. Germline-derived CDR1 and CDR2 are DFQATT and SNEGSKA (reference sequence). Between the trimmed V and J ends, which lost 3 bases and 5 bases, there was a span of 11 bases. The CDR3 has 13 amino acids. CDR3 DNA: TGCAGTGCTAGTCAACAGCAAGATCAGCCCCAGCATTTT. Translated: CSASQQQDQPQHF.

The chain has TRBV9 and TRBJ2-2; D gene unclear. V was cut by 2 bases and J by 7 bases, with 6 bases left in between. In germline, CDR1 is SGDLS, CDR2 YYNGEE. The CDR3 extends over 12 amino acids. In DNA form, the CDR3 reads TGTGCCAGCAGCGTTAACTACGGGGAGCTGTTTTTT. Its translation is CASSVNYGELFF.

The chain joins TRBV19 to TRBJ2-2, with 7 bases lining up with TRBD1. The CDR3 spans 15 residues. In germline, CDR1 is LNHDA, CDR2 SQIVND (reference sequence). The V gene end was trimmed by 7 bases and the J gene end by 5 bases; junction bases not matched to a gene: 10. CDR3 protein: CASTPYRGSTGELFF. DNA for the CDR3: TGTGCCAGTACCCCGTACAGGGGAAGTACCGGGGAGCTGTTTTTT.

V gene TRBV7-9 combines with J gene TRBJ1-1; tentatively, D is TRBD1 (5 bases). CDR3 length: 17 residues. V gave up 4 bases and J gave up 4 bases, with 22 bases separating them. CDR1 and CDR2 (germline): SEHNR, FQNEAQ (reference sequence). Here the CDR3 reads CASSSRKGQKWGTEAFF. The CDR3 DNA reads as TGTGCCAGCAGCTCGCGAAAGGGGCAGAAGTGGGGCACTGAAGCTTTCTTT. The variable domain in full, completed from reference TRBV7-9 and TRBJ1-1, reads DTGVSQNPRHKITKRGQNVTFRCDPISEHNRLYWYRQTLGQGPEFLTYFQNEAQLEKSRLLSDRFSAERPKGSFSTLEIQRTEQGDSAMYLCASSSRKGQKWGTEAFFGQGTRLTVV.

The gene calls are TRBV24-1 and TRBJ2-7, with 8 bases lining up with TRBD2. V lost 2 bases, J lost 6 bases, and 14 bases stayed unmatched. The V gene's germline CDR1 is KGHDR and CDR2 SFDVKD. The CDR3 loop spans 17 amino acids. Here the CDR3 reads CATSDSFPGGEHVEQYF. The CDR3 DNA reads as TGTGCCACCAGTGATTCGTTTCCGGGGGGGGAACACGTCGAGCAGTACTTC.

V gene TRBV30 combines with J gene TRBJ1-2; TRBD1 is a possible D gene (6 bases). V was shortened by 5 bases and J by 4 bases, with 14 bases between the two germline ends. This CDR3 has 13 amino acids. CDR1 and CDR2 from the germline V gene are GTSNPN and SVGIG (reference sequence). The CDR3 DNA sequence: TGTGCCTGGGGGGGGCTAGATCTCTATGGCTACACCTTC. Its translation is CAWGGLDLYGYTF.

This chain links TRBV18 with TRBJ2-5, with D tentatively TRBD2 (5 bases). The CDR3 totals 13 residues. Between the trimmed V and J ends, which lost 3 bases and 5 bases, there was a span of 10 bases. Germline CDR1 KGHSH, CDR2 LQKENI. The CDR3 is CASSPLLGETQYF. In DNA, the CDR3 is TGTGCCAGCTCACCTCTACTAGGGGAGACCCAGTACTTC.

The chain joins TRBV28 to TRBJ1-2; D is possibly TRBD1 (5 bases). The CDR3 is made up of 12 amino acids. Trimming took 3 bases from V and 8 from J, leaving 10 bases between them. CDR1 is MDHEN and CDR2 is SYDVKM in the germline V gene. CDR3 sequence (DNA): TGTGCCAGCAGTTTGGCGGGGCGAGGCTACACCTTC. As protein: CASSLAGRGYTF.

The chain carries TRBV7-3 and TRBJ2-7; 10 nucleotides agree with TRBD2. CDR1 is SGHTA and CDR2 is FQGTGA in the germline V gene. Losses at the gene ends were 4 bases for V and 8 bases for J; bases not matched to a gene: 5. The CDR3 totals 13 residues. CDR3 DNA: TGTGCCAGCAGCTCCGGGACTAGCGCCCAGCAGTACTTC. Protein sequence: CASSSGTSAQQYF.

This chain links TRBV6-5 with TRBJ1-6, with D perhaps matching TRBD1 (5 bases). CDR1 MNHEY and CDR2 SVGAGI come from the germline V gene. This CDR3 has 15 amino acids. Trimming removed 1 base from V and 12 bases from J, with 16 bases in between. The chain's CDR3 is CASSYYPGGGEPLHF. The DNA for the CDR3 is TGTGCCAGCAGTTACTACCCGGGCGGGGGGGAACCCCTCCACTTT.

This chain connects TRBV13 to TRBJ2-3; D gene unclear. Trimming left V 5 bases short and J 3 bases short, with 12 bases between. The CDR3 runs 14 residues. Germline V CDR1 and CDR2: PRHDT, FYEKMQ (reference sequence). For the CDR3, the DNA is TGTGCCAGCAGCCTTCCGGTACGGACAGATACGCAGTATTTT. Its protein product is CASSLPVRTDTQYF.

V gene TRBV21-1 combines with J gene TRBJ2-6; the table assigns TRBD1, which was not confirmed against the DNA. TRBV21-1 is designated a pseudogene. CDR3 length equals 17 residues. For the CDR3, the DNA is TGTGCCAGCAGCAATTCTTTGGACAGACCTGGGGCCAACGTCCTGACTTTC. Translation: CASSNSLDRPGANVLTF.

The V and J genes are TRBV5-8 and TRBJ1-2, with TRBD1 matching over 9 bases. V was pared by 3 bases and J by 5 bases, with 8 bases of the junction left unmatched. The germline CDR1 and CDR2 sequences are SGHTS and YDEGEE. CDR3 length: 15 amino acids. The CDR3 loop reads CASSWGTGKGYGYTF. The CDR3 DNA reads TGTGCCAGCAGCTGGGGGACAGGGAAAGGATATGGCTACACCTTC.

J is TRBJ2-2 and V is TRBV27; D ambiguous. The CDR3 totals 13 residues. V was clipped by 5 bases and J by 6 bases, with 10 bases between them. Germline assignment: CDR1 MNHEY and CDR2 SMNVEV (reference sequence). The CDR3 DNA sequence: TGTGCCAGCAGTCAGGCCCTCCCCGGGGAGCTGTTTTTT. Its protein is CASSQALPGELFF.